The rows below give T cell receptor beta chains drawn from one sample of a study of OX40 agonist ivuxolimab in advanced cancers. Assay: immunoSEQ multiplex PCR; the TCRdb copy retains only in-frame clones and omits some. Of around 68,000 clones in the sample, 85% to 90% were seen once. Here the sequenced sample was CD4+ or CD8+ T cells sorted from blood, taken in a trial of the OX40 agonist ivuxolimab. The receptors here all came from an adult with an advanced solid tumor such as melanoma, head and neck, liver or kidney cancer. Each CDR3 is given without its conserved first and last residue. A D gene is named only where the DNA matches it firmly.

TRBJ2-5	TRBV5-1	NA	ASSAGWVKETQY
TRBJ1-2	TRBV7-3	TRBD1	ASSLAGGDYGYT
TRBJ1-4	TRBV7-8	TRBD1	ASSLGGGGEKLF
TRBJ1-2	TRBV12-5	TRBD1	ASGWGQTYYGYT
TRBJ2-7	TRBV6-5	NA	ASSSGPRTNSYEQY
TRBJ2-3	TRBV7-2	NA	ASSQLPDTQY
TRBJ1-5	TRBV19	NA	ASSIERSNQPQH
TRBJ1-3	TRBV5-4	NA	ASSEQGGFGNTIY
TRBJ2-5	TRBV14	NA	ASSARTPQRGTQY
TRBJ1-2	TRBV27	NA	ASTAKGGRENYGYT
TRBJ1-4	TRBV7-2	NA	ASSLGQALGEKLF
TRBJ1-1	TRBV9	NA	ASSHSGTMNTEAF
TRBJ1-1	TRBV5-8	TRBD1	ASSEGQGWTEAF
TRBJ1-2	TRBV6-5	TRBD1	ASSRQGAGYGYT
TRBJ1-2	TRBV6-6	NA	ASRHNNYGYT
TRBJ2-6	TRBV5-4	NA	ASSLPGPGSGANVLT